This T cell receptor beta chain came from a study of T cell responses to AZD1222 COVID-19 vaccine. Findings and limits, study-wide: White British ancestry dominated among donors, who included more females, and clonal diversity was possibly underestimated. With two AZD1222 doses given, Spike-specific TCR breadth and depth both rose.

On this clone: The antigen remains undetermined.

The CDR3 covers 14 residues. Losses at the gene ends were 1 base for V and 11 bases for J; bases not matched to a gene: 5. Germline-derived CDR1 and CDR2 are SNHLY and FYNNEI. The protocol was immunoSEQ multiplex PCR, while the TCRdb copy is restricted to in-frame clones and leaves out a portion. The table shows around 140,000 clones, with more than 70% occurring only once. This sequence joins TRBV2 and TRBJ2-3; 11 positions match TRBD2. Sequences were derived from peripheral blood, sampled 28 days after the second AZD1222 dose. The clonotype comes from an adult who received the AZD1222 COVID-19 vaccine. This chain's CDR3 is CASSEGLAGGEQYF. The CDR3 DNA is TGTGCCAGCAGTGAAGGGCTAGCGGGGGGTGAGCAGTATTTT. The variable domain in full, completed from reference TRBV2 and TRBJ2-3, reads EPEVTQTPSHQVTQMGQEVILRCVPISNHLYFYWYRQILGQKVEFLVSFYNNEISEKSEIFDDQFSVERPDGSNFTLKIRSTKLEDSAMYFCASSEGLAGGEQYFGPGTRLTVL.